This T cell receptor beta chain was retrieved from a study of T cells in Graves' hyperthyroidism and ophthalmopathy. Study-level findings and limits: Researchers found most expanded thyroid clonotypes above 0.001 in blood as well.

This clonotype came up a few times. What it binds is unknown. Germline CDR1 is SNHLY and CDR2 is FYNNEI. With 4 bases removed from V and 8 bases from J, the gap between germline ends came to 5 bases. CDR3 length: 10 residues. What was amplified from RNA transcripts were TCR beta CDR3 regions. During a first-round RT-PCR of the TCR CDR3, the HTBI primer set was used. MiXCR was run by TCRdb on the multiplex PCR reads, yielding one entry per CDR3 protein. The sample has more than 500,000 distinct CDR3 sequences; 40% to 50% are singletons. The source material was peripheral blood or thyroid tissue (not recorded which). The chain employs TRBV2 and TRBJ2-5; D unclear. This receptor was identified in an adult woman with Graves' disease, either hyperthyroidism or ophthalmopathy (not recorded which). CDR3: CASSVATQYF. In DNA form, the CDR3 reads TGTGCCAGCAGTGTGGCAACCCAGTACTTC.